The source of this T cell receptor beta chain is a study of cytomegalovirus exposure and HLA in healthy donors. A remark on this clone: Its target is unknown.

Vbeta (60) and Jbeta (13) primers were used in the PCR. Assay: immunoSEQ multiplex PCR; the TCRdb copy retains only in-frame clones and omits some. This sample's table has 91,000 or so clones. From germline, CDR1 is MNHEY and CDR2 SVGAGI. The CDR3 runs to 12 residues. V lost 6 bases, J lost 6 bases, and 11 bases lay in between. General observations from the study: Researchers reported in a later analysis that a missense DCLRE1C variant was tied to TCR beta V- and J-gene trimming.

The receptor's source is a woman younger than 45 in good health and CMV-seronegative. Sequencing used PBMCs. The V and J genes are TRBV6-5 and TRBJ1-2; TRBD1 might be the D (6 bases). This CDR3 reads CASRLTGHGYTF. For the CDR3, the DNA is TGTGCCAGCAGGTTGACAGGACATGGCTACACCTTC.